This passage covers 27 T cell receptor beta chains from one sample sequenced in a study of human T cells and chemical hapten exposure. The time point was: pre-sensitization, week 0. The treatment: therapeutic diphenylcyclopropenone sensitization with weekly scalp DPC. TCRdb re-derived calls from the RACE reads in MiXCR, one entry per CDR3 protein. The top ten clones hold 2.6% of a sample with 350,000 to 400,000 distinct CDR3 sequences, roughly 4.6% of them seen once. This specimen was whole blood, taken in connection with sensitization to the hapten diphenylcyclopropenone (DPC). These receptors came from a woman aged 45-59 years with alopecia areata. Some clones in this sample may be carry-over from other donors' samples.

CDR3 DNA: TGCAGTGCTAGATGGGGCGAGTATGGCTACACCTTC. It codes for CSARWGEYGYTF. This chain uses TRBV20-1 with TRBJ1-2; a weak D match, TRBD1 (5 bases). Germline V gene data show CDR1 as DFQATT and CDR2 as SNEGSKA (reference sequence). V lost 2 bases, J lost 5 bases, and 9 bases lay in between. The CDR3 has 12 residues.

The rearrangement joins TRBV7-9 to TRBJ2-3; 7 bases match TRBD1. The V and J ends lost 4 bases and 6 bases, in that order; junction bases with no gene match: 7. From germline, CDR1 is SEHNR and CDR2 FQNEAQ (reference sequence). The CDR3 extends over 14 amino acids. The CDR3 loop is CASSSVDREDTQYF. The CDR3 DNA reads as TGTGCCAGCAGCTCCGTTGACAGGGAGGATACGCAGTATTTT.

This clonotype has more than one count but fewer than ten. The chain employs TRBV5-1 and TRBJ2-5, with D perhaps TRBD2 (5 bases). V was shortened by 2 bases and J by 5 bases, with 16 bases between the two germline ends. This CDR3 region has 15 residues. Per germline, CDR1 SGHRS and CDR2 YFSETQ. CDR3 loop: CASSFQAARGETQYF. CDR3 DNA sequence: TGCGCCAGCAGCTTTCAGGCAGCCCGAGGGGAGACCCAGTACTTC.

This clonotype was observed at least ten times. The rearrangement links TRBV7-6 to TRBJ2-3; TRBD2 agrees at 9 bases. The germline gives CDR1 SGHVS, CDR2 FNYEAQ. CDR3 length: 15 residues. V lost 0 bases, J lost 3 bases, and 1 base stayed unmatched. The chain's CDR3 is CASSLAAGGTDTQYF. CDR3 sequence (DNA): TGTGCCAGCAGCTTAGCGGCGGGAGGGACAGATACGCAGTATTTT.

The rearrangement links TRBV27 to TRBJ2-2; D unresolved. CDR1 is MNHEY and CDR2 is SMNVEV in the germline V gene (reference sequence). The CDR3 is made up of 16 amino acids. V was trimmed by 5 bases and J by 2 bases, leaving 15 bases between them. The CDR3 bases are TGTGCCAGCAGTCCTCTCCCTCGGCGAAACACCGGGGAGCTGTTTTTT. It translates to CASSPLPRRNTGELFF.

This clonotype was counted at least ten times. The V gene is TRBV28, the J gene TRBJ2-7, with TRBD1 matching 7 bases. CDR3 length: 14 amino acids. CDR1 is MDHEN, CDR2 SYDVKM, per germline. The V gene end was trimmed by 5 bases and the J gene end by 2 bases; junction bases not matched to a gene: 6. CDR3 sequence reads: CASSTGDRAYEQYF. CDR3 in DNA: TGTGCCAGCAGTACCGGAGACAGGGCCTACGAGCAGTACTTC.

This clonotype appeared many times. J is TRBJ2-5 and V is TRBV19, with 10 bases aligning to TRBD2. V trimming: 9 bases; J trimming: 4 bases; junction bases outside the gene matches: 14. CDR3 size: 16 residues. Per germline, CDR1 LNHDA and CDR2 SQIVND (reference sequence). CDR3 nucleotides: TGTGCCAGCAAATCTCTAGCGGGGGACACCCGAGAGACCCAGTACTTC. Protein: CASKSLAGDTRETQYF.

This clonotype was detected a few times. This chain uses TRBV29-1 with TRBJ2-1, with unresolved D. CDR3 length equals 12 residues. The germline CDR1 and CDR2 sequences are SQVTM and ANQGSEA. The ends were cut back, 4 bases at V and 5 bases at J, with 9 bases in the middle. The CDR3 DNA reads TGCAGCGTTGCGATTGGGGACAATGAGCAGTTCTTC. Encoded protein: CSVAIGDNEQFF.

In this sample, this clonotype turned up a few times. The V call is TRBV12-3 or TRBV12-4, the J call TRBJ2-4, with 7 bases fitting TRBD2. The CDR3 has 12 residues. V was pared by 3 bases and J by 9 bases, with 2 bases of the junction left unmatched. Here the CDR3 DNA reads TGTGCCAGCAGTTTGCGGGGGACCATTCAGTACTTC. It is translated as CASSLRGTIQYF.

The chain carries TRBV11-2 and TRBJ2-3; D possibly corresponds to TRBD1 (6 bases). CDR1 is SGHAT, CDR2 FQNNGV, per germline. The CDR3 loop spans 14 amino acids. Trimming pared 3 bases from V and 6 bases from J, leaving 13 bases between. CDR3 amino acids: CASSLSLGGDTQYF. CDR3 DNA: TGTGCCAGCAGCTTGAGCCTAGGGGGTGATACGCAGTATTTT.

In this sample, this clonotype turned up many times. J is TRBJ2-7 and V is TRBV4-3, with 7 bases aligning to TRBD1. The trim removed 1 base at V and 3 bases at J, leaving 3 bases unmatched. The CDR3 runs to 14 residues. Per germline, CDR1 LGHNA and CDR2 YSLEER. Here the CDR3 DNA reads TGCGCCAGCAGCCAAGTGACAGGGCACTACGAGCAGTACTTC. This gives the protein CASSQVTGHYEQYF.

J is TRBJ1-5 and V is TRBV6-6, with D maybe TRBD1 (5 bases). With 0 bases removed from V and 9 bases from J, the gap between germline ends came to 18 bases. The CDR3 covers 16 residues. Germline V gives CDR1 MNHNY, CDR2 SVGAGI (reference sequence). DNA of the CDR3: TGTGCCAGCAGTTACTCGAGTACAGGTGACGAACCGCCCCAGCATTTT. Its protein product is CASSYSSTGDEPPQHF.

This clonotype was detected ten times or more. The V gene is TRBV20-1, the J gene TRBJ2-3; the D gene is possibly TRBD2 (5 bases). CDR1 is DFQATT and CDR2 is SNEGSKA in the germline V gene (reference sequence). V was shortened by 3 bases and J by 6 bases, with 10 bases between the two germline ends. CDR3 length: 12 residues. This chain's CDR3 is CSASGEIDTQYF. The CDR3 DNA is TGCAGTGCTAGTGGGGAGATCGATACGCAGTATTTT.

The chain is built from TRBV25-1 and TRBJ2-2; 12 bases align to TRBD2. The V and J ends lost 2 bases and 6 bases, in that order; junction bases with no gene match: 10. Germline loops: CDR1 MGHDK, CDR2 SYGVNS. This CDR3 is built from 18 residues. The CDR3 protein is CASSESRLAGGNPGELFF. CDR3 nucleotide sequence: TGTGCCAGCAGTGAAAGTCGGCTAGCGGGAGGGAATCCCGGGGAGCTGTTTTTT.

This clonotype was detected many times. V is TRBV7-3 and J is TRBJ2-1, with D tentatively TRBD1 (5 bases). Looked up from germline, CDR1 is SGHTA and CDR2 is FQGTGA. CDR3 length: 16 amino acids. Between the trimmed V and J ends, which lost 2 bases and 0 bases, there was a span of 11 bases. The CDR3 DNA reads as TGTGCCAGCAGCTTAGGTGGGGCCCCCTCCTACAATGAGCAGTTCTTC. Protein sequence: CASSLGGAPSYNEQFF.

In this sample, this clonotype turned up a few times. V gene TRBV29-1 combines with J gene TRBJ2-3, with D unclear. Germline V lookup: CDR1 SQVTM, CDR2 ANQGSEA. V was clipped by 5 bases and J by 1 base, with 10 bases between them. There are 13 residues in the CDR3. This CDR3 is CSVSVLGTDTQYF. For the CDR3, the DNA is TGCAGCGTTTCCGTCCTCGGCACAGATACGCAGTATTTT.

This clonotype has a count of ten or more. The V call is TRBV6-6, the J call TRBJ2-3; D call uncertain. Germline CDR1 and CDR2: MNHNY and SVGAGI (reference sequence). Trimming cost V 4 bases and J 4 bases, with 12 bases left between them. The CDR3 consists of 14 residues. In DNA, the CDR3 is TGTGCCAGCAGTTCTTCTGTAGGCCCAGATACGCAGTATTTT. This sequence encodes CASSSSVGPDTQYF.

This clonotype has at least ten counts. The chain joins TRBV7-2 to TRBJ2-5; TRBD1 matches at 8 bases. CDR1 SGHTA and CDR2 FQGNSA come from the germline V gene. With V trimmed by 4 bases and J by 5 bases, 6 bases remained unmatched. The CDR3 runs 14 residues. DNA for the CDR3: TGTGCCAGCAGCTCGCAGGGGGCGAGTGAGACCCAGTACTTC. Its translation is CASSSQGASETQYF. The full variable domain, completed using reference TRBV7-2 and TRBJ2-5, is GAGVSQSPSNKVTEKGKDVELRCDPISGHTALYWYRQSLGQGLEFLIYFQGNSAPDKSGLPSDRFSAERTGGSVSTLTIQRTQQEDSAVYLCASSSQGASETQYFGPGTRLLVL.

This clonotype was detected a few times. This chain connects TRBV2 to TRBJ2-1, with TRBD2 matching over 9 bases. V dropped 8 bases and J dropped 6; count of bases not matched to a gene: 11. The CDR3 covers 15 residues. The germline gives CDR1 SNHLY, CDR2 FYNNEI. CDR3 amino acids: CASAGGLAGTNEQFF. CDR3 in DNA: TGTGCCAGCGCCGGCGGTCTAGCGGGGACCAATGAGCAGTTCTTC.

This clonotype was counted at least ten times. In nucleotides, the CDR3 is TGTGCCAGCAGTCCCGGACTAGCGGGAGTGGGGGAGCAGTACTTC. Translation: CASSPGLAGVGEQYF. The chain employs TRBV28 and TRBJ2-7; TRBD2 matches at 13 bases. V dropped 5 bases and J dropped 7; count of bases not matched to a gene: 8. CDR1 is MDHEN, CDR2 SYDVKM, per germline. This CDR3 has 15 amino acids.

This clonotype appeared many times. V gene TRBV12-3 or TRBV12-4 combines with J gene TRBJ2-1, with 8 bases matching TRBD2. V was clipped by 3 bases and J by 7 bases; unmatched bases: 2. The CDR3 has 13 amino acids. DNA of the CDR3: TGTGCCAGCAGTTTGGGACTAGTAAATGAGCAGTTCTTC. Translation gives CASSLGLVNEQFF.

This clonotype was observed many times. The chain recombines TRBV28 with TRBJ2-4, with no clear D. This CDR3 contains 14 residues. Trimming took 7 bases from V and 0 from J, leaving 10 bases between them. CDR1 and CDR2 (germline): MDHEN, SYDVKM. CDR3 DNA: TGTGCCAGCATTGAAAGTCTAGCCAAAAACATTCAGTACTTC. It is translated as CASIESLAKNIQYF. Full variable domain (rest looked up from reference TRBV28 and TRBJ2-4): DVKVTQSSRYLVKRTGEKVFLECVQDMDHENMFWYRQDPGLGLRLIYFSYDVKMKEKGDIPEGYSVSREKKERFSLILESASTNQTSMYLCASIESLAKNIQYFGAGTRLSVL.

This clonotype was counted between two and nine times. The chain couples TRBV9 to TRBJ2-1, with D possibly matching TRBD2 (6 bases). The germline CDR1 and CDR2 sequences are SGDLS and YYNGEE. This CDR3 comprises 15 residues. Trimming stripped 0 bases from V and 8 bases from J, with 15 bases between. The CDR3 DNA sequence: TGTGCCAGCAGCGTAGGTCCCGGGAGTAGTCATGAGCAGTTCTTC. It translates to CASSVGPGSSHEQFF.

This clonotype was found many times. The CDR3 sequence is CASRAGLASADTQYF. The CDR3 nucleotides read TGTGCCAGCAGGGCGGGACTAGCATCCGCAGATACGCAGTATTTT. The V call is TRBV2, the J call TRBJ2-3, with 9 bases aligning to TRBD2. This CDR3 is 15 amino acids long. CDR1 is SNHLY, CDR2 FYNNEI, per germline. V lost 6 bases, J lost 4 bases, and 8 bases stayed unmatched.

This clonotype was detected ten times or more. The rearrangement uses TRBV29-1 and TRBJ2-2; a possible D gene is TRBD1 (6 bases). This CDR3 comprises 14 residues. Germline CDR1 is SQVTM and CDR2 is ANQGSEA. Trimming cost V 3 bases and J 1 base, with 9 bases left between them. The CDR3 sequence: CSVDRGVNTGELFF. The CDR3 bases are TGCAGCGTTGACAGGGGCGTGAACACCGGGGAGCTGTTTTTT.

This clonotype was picked up many times. CDR3 amino acids: CASSQAANLMGRDEQFF. In DNA, the CDR3 is TGTGCCAGCAGCCAAGCCGCAAACCTCATGGGTCGGGATGAGCAGTTCTTC. This chain connects TRBV3-1 to TRBJ2-1; the D is unclear. CDR1 is LGHDT and CDR2 is YNNKEL in the germline V gene (reference sequence). This CDR3 contains 17 residues. V dropped 1 base and J dropped 8 bases, with 21 bases sitting between them.

This clonotype was counted at least ten times. The chain combines TRBV6-5 with TRBJ2-7; 7 bases map to TRBD1. This CDR3 has 13 amino acids. J was trimmed by 3 bases and V by 4 bases; bases with no gene match: 3. Germline CDR1 is MNHEY and CDR2 is SVGAGI. The CDR3 loop reads CASSSQGVYEQYF. As DNA, the CDR3 is TGTGCCAGCAGTTCGCAGGGGGTCTACGAGCAGTACTTC.